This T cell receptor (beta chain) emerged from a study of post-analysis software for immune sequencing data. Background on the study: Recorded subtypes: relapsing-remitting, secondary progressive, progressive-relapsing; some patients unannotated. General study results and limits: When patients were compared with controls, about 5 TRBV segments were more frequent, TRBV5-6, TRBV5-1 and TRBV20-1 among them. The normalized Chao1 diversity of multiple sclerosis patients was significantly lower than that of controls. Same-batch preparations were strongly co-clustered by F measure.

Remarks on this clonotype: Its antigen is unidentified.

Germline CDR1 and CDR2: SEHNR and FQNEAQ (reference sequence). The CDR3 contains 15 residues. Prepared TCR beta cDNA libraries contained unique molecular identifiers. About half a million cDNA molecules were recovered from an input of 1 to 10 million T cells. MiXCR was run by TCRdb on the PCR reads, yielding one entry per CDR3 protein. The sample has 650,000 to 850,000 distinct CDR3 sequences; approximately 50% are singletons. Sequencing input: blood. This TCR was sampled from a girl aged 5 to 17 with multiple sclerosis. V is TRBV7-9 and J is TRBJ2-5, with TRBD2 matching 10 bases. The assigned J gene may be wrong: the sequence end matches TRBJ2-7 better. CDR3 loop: CASSLDPGTSVEQYF. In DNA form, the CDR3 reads TGTGCCAGCAGCCTAGACCCTGGGACTAGCGTCGAGCAGTACTTC.